The rows below give T cell receptor beta chains drawn from one sample of a study of T-cell reconstitution after alpha-beta-depleted transplantation in children. A single record per CDR3 protein comes from TCRdb applying MiXCR to the PCR reads. The sample shows 100,000 to 150,000 distinct CDR3 sequences, about 23% of them seen only once. The material was PBMCs, mostly from graft donor cells, obtained 180 days after TCRalphabeta/CD19-depleted stem cell transplant. The receptors originated from a male patient aged 2 to 9 who had a stem cell transplant for chronic granulomatous disease, so the T cells may come from the graft donor. CDR3s include the opening cysteine and the closing phenylalanine or tryptophan. D genes are given only for firm matches. Only part of the rows carry a size: once, few, many, or a class if the clone is expanded.

TRBJ2-5 TRBV6-1 15 few TRBD2 CASRRSGPAIETQYF TGTGCCAGCAGACGTAGCGGGCCTGCGATCGAGACCCAGTACTTC
TRBJ1-5 TRBV6-1 15 few - CASRSRTYSNQPQHF TGTGCCAGCAGATCGAGGACATATAGCAATCAGCCCCAGCATTTT
TRBJ2-3 TRBV7-3 17 - TRBD2 CASSLAGGARSTDTQYF TGTGCCAGCAGCTTAGCGGGGGGAGCAAGAAGCACAGATACGCAGTATTTT
TRBJ1-2 TRBV12-3/TRBV12-4 13 few - CASTPGGYYGYTF TGTGCCAGCACCCCCGGGGGGTACTATGGCTACACCTTC
TRBJ1-3 TRBV12-3/TRBV12-4 15 many - CASSPTGTTGNTIYF TGTGCCAGCAGTCCCACCGGGACAACTGGAAACACCATATATTTT
TRBJ2-1 TRBV12-3/TRBV12-4 15 few - CASSFRGGAYNEQFF TGTGCCAGCAGTTTTAGGGGGGGGGCCTACAATGAGCAGTTCTTC
TRBJ1-2 TRBV9 13 many - CASSGTGGYGYTF TGTGCCAGCAGCGGGACCGGAGGCTATGGCTACACCTTC
TRBJ2-1 TRBV12-3/TRBV12-4 12 few - CASSLAPTEQFF TGTGCCAGCAGTTTAGCTCCAACGGAGCAGTTCTTC
TRBJ2-7 TRBV5-1 15 - - CASSSNNGASGEQYF TGCGCCAGCAGCTCGAACAACGGGGCGTCAGGCGAGCAGTACTTC
TRBJ2-1 TRBV10-2 12 - - CASSDWRGEQFF TGCGCCAGCAGTGATTGGCGGGGCGAGCAGTTCTTC
TRBJ2-1 TRBV20-1 14 few TRBD2 CSATLAGSYNEQFF TGCAGTGCTACGCTAGCGGGCTCCTACAATGAGCAGTTCTTC
TRBJ1-2 TRBV27 13 - - CASSLAGIGGYTF TGTGCCAGCAGTTTAGCAGGGATCGGGGGCTACACCTTC
TRBJ1-1 TRBV5-1 21 - TRBD1 CASSLEVGLTFDRVKKTEAFF TGCGCCAGCAGCTTGGAAGTGGGCCTTACGTTTGACAGGGTCAAGAAGACTGAAGCTTTCTTT
TRBJ2-5 TRBV5-1 14 once - CASSLGGTGETQYF TGCGCCAGCAGCTTGGGAGGAACAGGGGAGACCCAGTACTTC
TRBJ2-1 TRBV29-1 10 few - CSVQGPPQFF TGCAGCGTCCAGGGGCCCCCACAGTTCTTC
TRBJ2-7 TRBV20-1 11 few - CSAKVYYEQYF TGCAGTGCTAAAGTTTACTACGAGCAGTACTTC
TRBJ2-7 TRBV5-1 15 - - CASSLVSGWSYEQYF TGCGCCAGCAGCTTGGTGTCAGGGTGGTCCTACGAGCAGTACTTC
TRBJ2-1 TRBV12-3/TRBV12-4 14 few - CASTPGILRSEQFF TGTGCCAGCACCCCTGGTATTCTGCGTAGTGAGCAGTTCTTC
TRBJ2-1 TRBV3-1 11 many - CASSRTGEQFF TGTGCCAGCAGCCGGACTGGTGAGCAGTTCTTC
TRBJ2-1 TRBV29-1 20 many - CSVEDGRDSEAGFSYNEQFF TGCAGCGTTGAAGACGGCCGGGACAGTGAAGCGGGGTTCTCCTACAATGAGCAGTTCTTC
TRBJ2-1 TRBV29-1 12 - - CSASRTENEQFF TGCAGCGCATCTCGGACAGAAAATGAGCAGTTCTTC
TRBJ2-7 TRBV29-1 13 many - CSVELDRPYEQYF TGCAGCGTTGAATTGGACAGACCCTACGAGCAGTACTTC
TRBJ2-7 TRBV20-1 13 many - CSATRMGVLEQYF TGCAGTGCTACAAGGATGGGAGTATTGGAGCAGTACTTC
TRBJ1-4 TRBV12-3/TRBV12-4 14 many TRBD1 CASRPTGLSGGLFF TGTGCCAGCAGACCAACCGGACTCTCAGGGGGACTGTTTTTT
TRBJ2-2 TRBV12-3/TRBV12-4 15 - - CASSYASVYTGELFF TGTGCCAGCAGTTATGCTAGCGTGTACACCGGGGAGCTGTTTTTT
TRBJ2-1 TRBV20-1 11 many - CSARPSNEQFF TGCAGTGCAAGACCCAGCAATGAGCAGTTCTTC